This T cell receptor beta chain was sequenced for a study of cytomegalovirus exposure and HLA in healthy donors (dated by TCRdb to 2015 to 2018). For context, the study as a whole: According to an earlier analysis of 550 to 750 of the donors, roughly 180 million T cells yielded approximately 120 million unique TCR beta sequences and 250 to 350 Gb of sequence data. Around 300 gigabases of sequencing data and 78 million or so unique TCR sequences were included in an early release covering roughly 600 HLA-typed donors. Among the roughly 370 genotyped donors, 75% to 90% belonged to the genetic ancestry cluster associated with self-reported Caucasian donors. The study was designed to test whether signatures of past pathogen exposure could be identified by cataloging public T cell receptors. The study profiled the T cell repertoires of hundreds of subjects by immunosequencing and related them to cytomegalovirus serostatus. A separate validation cohort of over 95 different subjects was used in addition to the approximately 670-subject first cohort. To predict cytomegalovirus infection status, the study combined high-throughput TCR immunosequencing, statistical association of individual TCRs with disease status, and machine learning. In a later analysis, previously published TCR beta repertoires from roughly 710 donors were re-analyzed and high-resolution HLA genotyping was added so that TCR occurrence patterns could be studied. The later analysis used no new phenotypic data to find candidate immune exposures, relying instead on TCR beta sequences and their occurrence across donors. An earlier analysis of about 600 of the donors used high-throughput TCR beta sequencing to judge whether each TCR beta V gene segment behaved as functional or pseudogenic. Donor age, sex, ethnicity and CMV serostatus were collected together with the repertoire data. A later genetic analysis used genome-wide SNP genotypes for 398 of the 666 donors, treating that subset as a discovery cohort. Every discovery cohort repertoire had been produced on one sequencing platform. HLA typing included class I and class II loci at four-digit resolution. Typing coverage differed by locus: A, B, C, DRB1 and DQB1 were typed in roughly 620-630 donors, DQA1 in around 500, DPA1 in 600 to 610, and DPB1 in 400 to 480. Several DR-DQ haplotypes were treated as single units for association and clustering because of strong linkage in the cohort. On average, about 240,000 unique TCR beta nucleotide sequences were sequenced per donor among roughly 430 genotyped donors of the cohort, with around 19% of those sequences being non-productive.

Overall study results and their limits: While some public TCRs were present in many individuals, most TCR sequences turned up only very rarely across donors. In a later analysis, TCR association rates were found to vary across HLA loci, with the most associated TCRs seen for DRB1 alleles and the fewest for HLA-C alleles. A cluster of highly shared sequence variants was judged likely to be a technical artifact of the sequencing pipeline. Presence/absence analyses assumed roughly uniform sequencing depth across donors, an assumption that may not hold. An earlier analysis of approximately 570 of the donors showed that most TCR beta V segments appeared in productive rearrangements either about 87% or about 30% of the time, which broadly matched IMGT annotations. In a later genetic analysis, a missense DCLRE1C variant was associated with V-gene and J-gene trimming of TCR beta chains, and the association was replicated in an independent cohort. In this cohort, only TCR beta chains were sequenced, and detectable features were limited by the absence of alpha or paired-chain data. The 87-base-pair reads could not distinguish some IMGT-functional V segments, including TRBV6-2 and TRBV6-3, so those segments were excluded. In a later analysis, HLA-associated TCR beta chains were found to be more clonally expanded and to have lower generation probabilities than equally common non-associated chains. Immune exposure information for the cohort was limited to CMV serostatus. A further reported finding was that TCR beta sequences accurately predicted the HLA-A and HLA-B alleles for most subjects in the first cohort. Cytomegalovirus status was reported to be diagnosed by the classifier with high specificity and sensitivity in both the original and validation cohorts. A later analysis associated about 18,000 TCR beta sequences with specific HLA alleles at a false discovery rate of 0.05. A later analysis found that most CMV-associated TCR beta chains appeared HLA-restricted, with HLA associations seemingly driven largely by CMV exposure. Because HLA typing was unavailable for some donors at each locus, only the typed subset was used in association tests. Several of the top co-occurrence clusters appeared to be linked to parvovirus B19, influenza, CMV and Epstein-Barr virus, according to a later analysis. Some 16 rarely observed V segments, including chromosome 9 orphons, were excluded from the earlier analysis of approximately 500 of the donors because counts were too low. In the study, some 160 TCR beta chains were listed as associated with cytomegalovirus. Compared with the approximately 710-donor mean, donors in an Asian-associated ancestry cluster had fewer N-insertions in productive TCRs, according to a later genetic analysis. Linkage disequilibrium might explain the correlated functional status among segregating V segments, but an unknown experimental factor could not be ruled out. The authors suggested that the approach could potentially be generalized to other disease states and immunological phenotypes. When HLA alleles, especially DR and DQ, strongly co-occurred, attributing TCR associations to individual alleles was difficult. In vitro tests confirmed that a few of the cytomegalovirus-associated TCR beta chains recognize cytomegalovirus antigens.

The library was produced with the immunoSEQ multiplex PCR assay. For the multiplex PCR, a mixture combining 60 forward primers for TCR Vbeta segments and 13 reverse primers for TCR Jbeta segments was used. The CDR3 region of rearranged TCR beta genes was amplified from genomic DNA by a multiplex PCR assay. Amplified TCR beta libraries were sequenced as 87-base-pair reads on the Illumina HiSeq System. Regarding the original processing steps: In a later analysis, tens of millions of unique TCR beta chains were counted across the 500 to 700 repertoires, and approximately 11 million of these chains were shared by at least two donors. A nearest-neighbor algorithm error-corrected the raw reads and collapsed the reads into unique sequences, merging closely related sequences to remove PCR and sequencing errors. Alignment of CDR3 sequences to IMGT reference sequences was used to assign V, D and J gene segments. For a sequence to be retained, a match of at least six nucleotides was required to both a V gene segment and a J gene segment. A rearrangement counted as productive if the CDR3 had no stop codons and remained in frame with V and J, and every other rearrangement counted as non-productive. Following IMGT convention, CDR3 was defined as the stretch from the second conserved V-encoded cysteine to the conserved J-encoded phenylalanine. Sequences without an unambiguous match to a single V gene segment were excluded from the earlier analysis of approximately 560 of the donors. An earlier analysis of several hundred of the donors called V segments functional above 56.7% productive rearrangements and segregating when the between-donor standard deviation exceeded 5%. A statistical classification framework was developed to diagnose cytomegalovirus status using the catalog of TCR beta chain sequences. V and J gene assignment, in a later analysis, came from comparing TCR nucleotide sequences with IMGT/GENE-DB human TR gene sequences. In a later analysis, CDR3 sequences and most-parsimonious VDJ recombination scenarios were assigned using the TCRdist pipeline. In a later analysis, each TCR beta chain was defined by its CDR3 amino acid sequence together with its V-gene family, and reads lacking a unique V-gene family were excluded. In a later analysis, around 600 highly shared, low-generation-probability nucleotide sequences were removed to address suspected cross-contamination and a sequencing artifact. In a later analysis, a clonal expansion index for each public chain was calculated from normalized within-repertoire ranks of inferred template counts. Generation probabilities in a later analysis came from a VDJ recombination model fitted to out-of-frame rearrangements, and those results were checked against IGoR. In a later analysis, hypergeometric tests were used to score TCR-TCR, TCR-HLA and TCR-CMV co-occurrence, with a repertoire-size bias correction applied to TCR pairs. A later analysis estimated false discovery rates by permuting HLA or CMV assignments 20 times. In a later analysis, co-occurring TCRs were grouped using DBSCAN, with TCRdist sequence similarity added in when clustering inside HLA-allele-positive subsets. Co-occurrence clustering excluded repertoires with fewer than 30,000 or more than 120,000 public chains, plus five with anomalous nucleotide sharing. The immuneACCESS repertoire file appears here via TCRdb, limited to in-frame rearrangements. These files lack a portion of the clones; in checked studies, under half of the deficit traces to unresolved V genes, and the cause of the others is not known. V and J calls and clone size come straight from that table; D and trimming were deduced from the DNA. The sample contains approximately 170,000 clones, about 76% of them found a single time. The leading ten clones occupy approximately 2.4% of the sample.

Of note for this clone: Its antigen is currently not known. It has no much larger one-base neighbor in the sample; base qualities were not kept.

In total, 600 or so healthy bone marrow donors made up the cohort. All cohort members were sampled while nominally healthy, although unrecorded immune exposures were likely present. The donor was CMV seropositive and belonged to the group of 250 to 300 seropositive cohort members. A peripheral blood sample was provided by each donor, and peripheral blood mononuclear cells were used for TCR beta sequencing. Genomic DNA was extracted from the blood cell samples with the Qiagen DNeasy Blood Extraction Kit. CDR1 and CDR2 are read off the germline V gene as SNHLY and FYNNEI. Counted from cysteine to phenylalanine, this CDR3 has 15 amino acids. Of the read, only the CDR3 DNA is kept; its 45 bases are in frame from base 1. Trimmed from V: 10 bases; trimmed from J: 5 bases; junction bases lacking a gene match: 14.

The sample consisted of PBMCs. The receptor comes from a woman between 40 and 55 years old in good health and CMV-seropositive. The chain is assembled from TRBV2 and TRBJ2-7, and 10 junction bases match TRBD2. The encoded CDR3 is CATSGTSVKSNEQYF. The base sequence is TGTGCCACCTCCGGGACTAGCGTTAAATCAAACGAGCAGTACTTC.